This TCR beta chain appears in the sequencing data of a study of Tregs in tolerant kidney transplant recipients. Profiling relied on immunoSEQ multiplex PCR, and the TCRdb table lists in-frame clones only, not all of them. The table lists 80,000 to 90,000 clones, around 94% of them singletons. Study-level results: Expanding Tregs on activated donor B cells appeared to best identify donor-specific TCRbeta clones.

Comment on this clone: The antigen remains unidentified.

CD4+CD25+CD127- Tregs, CD4+CD25- non-Tregs, CD4 and CD8 cells were sorted. The sequence came from a human donor in good health. Sequenced material: CD8+ T cells from blood.

CDR3 region: CASRNQGDTGELFF. The CDR3 DNA follows: TGTGCCAGCCGGAACCAGGGTGACACCGGGGAGCTGTTTTTT. The chain employs TRBV13 and TRBJ2-2; D might be TRBD1 (5 bases). Trimming removed 8 bases from V and 3 bases from J, with 13 bases in between. The CDR3 spans 14 residues. Germline CDR1 and CDR2: PRHDT and FYEKMQ (reference sequence). Full variable domain (remainder filled in from reference TRBV13 and TRBJ2-2): AAGVIQSPRHLIKEKRETATLKCYPIPRHDTVYWYQQGPGQDPQFLISFYEKMQSDKGSIPDRFSAQQFSDYHSELNMSSLELGDSALYFCASRNQGDTGELFFGEGSRLTVL.